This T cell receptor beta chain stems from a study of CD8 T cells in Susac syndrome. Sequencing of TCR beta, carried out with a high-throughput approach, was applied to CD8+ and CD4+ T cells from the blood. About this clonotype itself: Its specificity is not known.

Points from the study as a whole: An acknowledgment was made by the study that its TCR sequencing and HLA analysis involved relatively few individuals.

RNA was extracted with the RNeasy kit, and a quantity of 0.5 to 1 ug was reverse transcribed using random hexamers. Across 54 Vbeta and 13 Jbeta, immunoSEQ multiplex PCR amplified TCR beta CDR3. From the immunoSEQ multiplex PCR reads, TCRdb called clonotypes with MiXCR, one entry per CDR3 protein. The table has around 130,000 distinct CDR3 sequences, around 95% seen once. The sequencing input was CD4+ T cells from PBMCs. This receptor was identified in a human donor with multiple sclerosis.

This CDR3 reads CSARSGGGNQPQHF. The CDR3 DNA follows: TGCAGTGCTAGATCCGGAGGAGGAAATCAGCCCCAGCATTTT. The chain employs TRBV20-1 and TRBJ1-5; no clear D gene. This CDR3 contains 14 residues. The V gene lost 2 bases and the J gene lost 4 bases, with 12 bases spanning the gap. Germline lookup yields CDR1 DFQATT and CDR2 SNEGSKA (reference sequence).